This T cell receptor (beta chain) was profiled in a study of T cells in Graves' hyperthyroidism and ophthalmopathy. Findings and caveats of the study: With a median lead of approximately six months before onset, the model predicted ophthalmopathy.

Authors of the study amplified TCR beta CDR3 regions from RNA transcripts. First-round RT-PCR with HTBI primers amplified the TCR CDR3 region. Each CDR3 protein is one row after TCRdb ran MiXCR on the multiplex PCR reads. The sample consists of under 300,000 distinct CDR3 sequences, roughly an eighth of them appearing once. The CDR3 length is 16 residues. Unmatched junction bases numbered 8, after V lost 4 bases and J lost 6 bases. The germline V gene has CDR1 KGHSH and CDR2 LQKENI. This clonotype has a count of ten or more. No antigen is known for it. Patients with uncontrolled infections, other autoimmune diseases, pregnancy or lactation were excluded.

The V and J genes are TRBV18 and TRBJ2-1; 11 nucleotides agree with TRBD2. This receptor was taken from a woman between 40 and 55 years old with Graves' hyperthyroidism. Sequenced sample: blood. CDR3 in amino acids: CASSLIAGTSGNEQFF. The CDR3 region has the DNA TGTGCCAGCTCACTCATAGCCGGGACTAGCGGCAATGAGCAGTTCTTC.